Sequencing of this T cell receptor (beta chain) was carried out in a study of blood T cells in healthy people across ages. For the second PCR, which ran for 7 to 11 cycles, a sample-barcoded 5' primer and a J-beta primer mix were used. TCRdb re-called the 5' RACE reads with MiXCR, one entry per CDR3 protein. The sample records around 1,600,000 distinct CDR3 sequences, around 40% being singletons. The V segment lost 5 bases and the J segment 4 bases; nucleotides outside the gene matches: 12. The CDR3 runs to 15 residues. Germline V gene sequence: CDR1 SQVTM, CDR2 ANQGSEA. What was sequenced was blood. This TCR came from a woman aged 18-29 years in good health. This rearrangement joins TRBV29-1 to TRBJ2-7; 9 bases match TRBD1. CDR3 in DNA: TGCAGCGTTCGAGCCCCCGGGACAGGGATATACGAGCAGTACTTC. Amino acid sequence: CSVRAPGTGIYEQYF.